The entry that follows covers one T cell receptor beta chain sequence. The antigen remains unidentified. Sequenced by immunoSEQ multiplex PCR; TCRdb stores in-frame clones only, minus some. Here the sample spans approximately 120,000 clones, approximately 90% being singletons. The record originates from a study of T cell responses to AZD1222 COVID-19 vaccine. Looking at the study overall: Pooling of second doses given at about 4 or about 12 weeks was done. Study-wide results and caveats: A rise in Spike-specific TCR breadth and depth followed two AZD1222 doses.

Trimming stripped 4 bases from V and 8 bases from J, with 23 bases between. CDR1 and CDR2 from the germline V gene are MNHEY and SMNVEV (reference sequence). This CDR3 region has 16 residues. This sequence joins TRBV27 and TRBJ1-1; D is possibly TRBD1 (5 bases). Sequencing was performed on peripheral blood, taken on day 0 of AZD1222 vaccination. The TCR comes from an adult in good health. The CDR3 sequence is CASSSLPGRAGEEAFF. Here the CDR3 DNA reads TGTGCCAGCAGTTCACTACCTGGCAGGGCGGGGGAGGAAGCTTTCTTT.